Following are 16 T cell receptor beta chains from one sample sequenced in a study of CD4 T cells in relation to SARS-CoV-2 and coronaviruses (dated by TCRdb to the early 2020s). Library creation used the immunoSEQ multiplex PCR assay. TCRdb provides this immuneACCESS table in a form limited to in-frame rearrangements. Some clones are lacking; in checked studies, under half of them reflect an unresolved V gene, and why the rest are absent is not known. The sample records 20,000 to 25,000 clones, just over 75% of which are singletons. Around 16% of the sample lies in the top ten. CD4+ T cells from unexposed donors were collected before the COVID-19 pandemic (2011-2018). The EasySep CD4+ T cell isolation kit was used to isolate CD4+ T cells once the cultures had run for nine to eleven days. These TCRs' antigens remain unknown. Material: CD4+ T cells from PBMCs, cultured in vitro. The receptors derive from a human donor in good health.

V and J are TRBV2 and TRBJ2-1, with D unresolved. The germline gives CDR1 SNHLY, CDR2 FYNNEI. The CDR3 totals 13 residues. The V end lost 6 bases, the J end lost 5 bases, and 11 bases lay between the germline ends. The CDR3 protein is CASSVGRDNEQFF. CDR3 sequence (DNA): TGTGCCAGCAGCGTCGGCCGGGACAATGAGCAGTTCTTC. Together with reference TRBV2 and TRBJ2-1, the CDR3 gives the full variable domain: EPEVTQTPSHQVTQMGQEVILRCVPISNHLYFYWYRQILGQKVEFLVSFYNNEISEKSEIFDDQFSVERPDGSNFTLKIRSTKLEDSAMYFCASSVGRDNEQFFGPGTRLTVL.

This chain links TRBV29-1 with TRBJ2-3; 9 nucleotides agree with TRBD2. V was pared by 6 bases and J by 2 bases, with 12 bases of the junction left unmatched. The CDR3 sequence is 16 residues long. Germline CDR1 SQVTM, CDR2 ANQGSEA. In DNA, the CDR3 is TGCAGCGTCTTAAGATTACTAGCGGGCCCCACAGATACGCAGTATTTT. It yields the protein CSVLRLLAGPTDTQYF.

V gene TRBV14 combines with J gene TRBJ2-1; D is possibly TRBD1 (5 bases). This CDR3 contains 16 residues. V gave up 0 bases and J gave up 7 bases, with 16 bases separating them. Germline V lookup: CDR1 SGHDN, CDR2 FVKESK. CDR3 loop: CASSQDLGQVGNEQFF. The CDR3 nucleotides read TGTGCCAGCAGCCAAGATTTGGGGCAGGTTGGTAATGAGCAGTTCTTC.

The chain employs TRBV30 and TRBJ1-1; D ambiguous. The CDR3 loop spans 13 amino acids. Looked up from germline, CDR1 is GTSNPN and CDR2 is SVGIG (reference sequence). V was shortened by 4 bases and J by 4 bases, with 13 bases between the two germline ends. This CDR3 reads CAWNWVHGTEAFF. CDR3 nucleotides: TGTGCCTGGAATTGGGTCCACGGCACTGAAGCTTTCTTT.

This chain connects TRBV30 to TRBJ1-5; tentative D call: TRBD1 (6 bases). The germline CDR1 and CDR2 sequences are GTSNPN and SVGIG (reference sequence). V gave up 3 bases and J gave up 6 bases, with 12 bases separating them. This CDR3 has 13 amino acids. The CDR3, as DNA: TGTGCCTGGAGGGGCAGGGGTGGTCAGCCCCAGCATTTT. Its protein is CAWRGRGGQPQHF.

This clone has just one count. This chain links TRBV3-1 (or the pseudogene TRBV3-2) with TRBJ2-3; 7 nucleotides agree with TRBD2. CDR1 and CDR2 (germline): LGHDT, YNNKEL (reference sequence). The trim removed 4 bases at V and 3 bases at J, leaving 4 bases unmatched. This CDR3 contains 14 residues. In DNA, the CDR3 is TGTGCCAGCAGCCGCCCAGCGGGGACAGATACGCAGTATTTT. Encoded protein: CASSRPAGTDTQYF.

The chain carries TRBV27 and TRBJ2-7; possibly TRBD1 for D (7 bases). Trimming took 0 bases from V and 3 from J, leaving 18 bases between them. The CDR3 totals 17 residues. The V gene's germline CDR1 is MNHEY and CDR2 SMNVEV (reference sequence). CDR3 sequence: CASSLSGRDRAVYEQYF. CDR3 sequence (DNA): TGTGCCAGCAGTTTATCGGGGCGGGACAGAGCCGTCTACGAGCAGTACTTC.

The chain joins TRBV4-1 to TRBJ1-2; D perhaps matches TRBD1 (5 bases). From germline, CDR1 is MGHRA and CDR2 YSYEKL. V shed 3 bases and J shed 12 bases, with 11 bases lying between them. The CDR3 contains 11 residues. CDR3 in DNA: TGCGCCAGCAGCCAGGGGACCGGGCACACCTTC. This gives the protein CASSQGTGHTF.

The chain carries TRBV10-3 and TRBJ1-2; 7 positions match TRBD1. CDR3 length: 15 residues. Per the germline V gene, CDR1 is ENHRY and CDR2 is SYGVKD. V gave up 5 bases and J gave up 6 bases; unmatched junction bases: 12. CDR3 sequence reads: CAISRTGAMFDGYTF. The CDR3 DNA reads TGTGCCATCAGTCGGACAGGTGCTATGTTCGATGGCTACACCTTC.

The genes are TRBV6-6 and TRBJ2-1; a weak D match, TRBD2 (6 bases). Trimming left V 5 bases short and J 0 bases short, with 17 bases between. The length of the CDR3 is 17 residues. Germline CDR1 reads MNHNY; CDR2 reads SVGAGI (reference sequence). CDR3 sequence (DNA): TGTGCCAGCAGTCCTAGTAGTAGCGGTACCTCCTACAATGAGCAGTTCTTC. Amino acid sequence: CASSPSSSGTSYNEQFF.

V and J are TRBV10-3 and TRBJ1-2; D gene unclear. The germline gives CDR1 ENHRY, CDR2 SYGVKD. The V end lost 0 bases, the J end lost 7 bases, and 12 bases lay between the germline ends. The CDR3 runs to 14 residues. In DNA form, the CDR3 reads TGTGCCATCAGTGAGTCGATCGGTCGTGTTGGCTACACCTTC. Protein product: CAISESIGRVGYTF.

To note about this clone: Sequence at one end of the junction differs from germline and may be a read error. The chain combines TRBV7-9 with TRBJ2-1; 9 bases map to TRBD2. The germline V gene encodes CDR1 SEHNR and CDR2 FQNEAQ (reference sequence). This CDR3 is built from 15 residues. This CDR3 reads CASSLAGRSLGEQFF. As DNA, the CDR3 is TGTGCCAGCAGCCTAGCGGGGAGATCGCTTGGTGAGCAGTTCTTC.

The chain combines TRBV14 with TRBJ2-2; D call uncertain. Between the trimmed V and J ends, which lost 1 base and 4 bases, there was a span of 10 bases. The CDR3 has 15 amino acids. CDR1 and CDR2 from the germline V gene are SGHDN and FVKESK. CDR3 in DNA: TGTGCCAGCAGCCAAGGGGGTAGTCGCACCGGGGAGCTGTTTTTT. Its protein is CASSQGGSRTGELFF.

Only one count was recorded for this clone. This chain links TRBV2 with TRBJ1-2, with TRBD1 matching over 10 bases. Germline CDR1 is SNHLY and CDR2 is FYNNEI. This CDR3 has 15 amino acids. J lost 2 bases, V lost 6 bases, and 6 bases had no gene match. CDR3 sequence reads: CASSRDRGYNYGYTF. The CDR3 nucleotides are TGTGCCAGCAGCCGGGACAGGGGATACAACTATGGCTACACCTTC.

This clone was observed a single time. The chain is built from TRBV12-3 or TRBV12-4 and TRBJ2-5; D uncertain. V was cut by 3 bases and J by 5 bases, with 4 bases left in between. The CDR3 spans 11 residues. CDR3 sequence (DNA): TGTGCCAGCAGTTTCCGGGAGACCCAGTACTTC. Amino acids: CASSFRETQYF.

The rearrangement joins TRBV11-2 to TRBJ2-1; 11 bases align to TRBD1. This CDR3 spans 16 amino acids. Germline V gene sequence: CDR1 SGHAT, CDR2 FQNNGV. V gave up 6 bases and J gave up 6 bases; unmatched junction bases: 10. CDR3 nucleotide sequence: TGTGCCAGCAGAACACACCGGGACAGGGGGGGCAATGAGCAGTTCTTC. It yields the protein CASRTHRDRGGNEQFF.